A selection of T cell receptor beta chains follows, all from one sample in a study of patients and donors after allogeneic stem cell transplantation. Each CDR3 protein is one row after TCRdb ran MiXCR on the RT-PCR reads. This sample has some 960,000 distinct CDR3 sequences, with about a sixth found just once. Sequenced input: blood, either unsorted or a sorted T cell fraction (not recorded which). All receptors derive from a human donor who was either an allogeneic HSCT recipient or a stem cell or donor lymphocyte infusion donor (not recorded which). It is not recorded whose cells these are; they may come from a transplant donor. Both conserved end residues are part of each CDR3. The order of the fields is D gene, V gene, clone size, J gene, CDR3 DNA, CDR3 protein. D genes are given only for firm matches. Clone size is stated in some rows and not others, as once, few, many or a class when expanded.

d_call: -; v_call: TRBV20-1; clone_size: -; j_call: TRBJ2-2; cdr3_nt: TGCAGTGCCCGGCGGGGAGCCTCGAGCACCGGGGAGCTGTTTTTT; cdr3_aa: CSARRGASSTGELFF
d_call: TRBD1; v_call: TRBV12-3/TRBV12-4; clone_size: -; j_call: TRBJ1-2; cdr3_nt: TGTGCCAGCAGCCCTCGGGACAGCGCTAACTATGGCTACACCTTC; cdr3_aa: CASSPRDSANYGYTF
d_call: TRBD1; v_call: TRBV30; clone_size: few; j_call: TRBJ1-3; cdr3_nt: TGTGCCTGGAGTGTCGACAGGGGAGTAAACACCATATATTTT; cdr3_aa: CAWSVDRGVNTIYF
d_call: -; v_call: TRBV24-1; clone_size: few; j_call: TRBJ2-3; cdr3_nt: TGTGCCACCAGTCCACAGGACAGCGGGACGCAGTATTTT; cdr3_aa: CATSPQDSGTQYF
d_call: TRBD1; v_call: TRBV28; clone_size: -; j_call: TRBJ2-1; cdr3_nt: TGTGCCAGCAGTTTACTATGGGACAGGGGGGACAATGAGCAGTTCTTC; cdr3_aa: CASSLLWDRGDNEQFF
d_call: -; v_call: TRBV15; clone_size: -; j_call: TRBJ2-3; cdr3_nt: TGTGCCACCAGCCGGGCGGACCCCACAGATACGCAGTATTTT; cdr3_aa: CATSRADPTDTQYF
d_call: -; v_call: TRBV12-3/TRBV12-4; clone_size: -; j_call: TRBJ1-1; cdr3_nt: TGTGCCAGCAGCGACAGCGACAGTTCCATGAACACTGAAGCTTTCTTT; cdr3_aa: CASSDSDSSMNTEAFF
d_call: -; v_call: TRBV15; clone_size: -; j_call: TRBJ2-7; cdr3_nt: TGTGCCACCAGCATAAGCCCCGGACGGGGATACGAGCAGTACTTC; cdr3_aa: CATSISPGRGYEQYF
d_call: -; v_call: TRBV3-1; clone_size: few; j_call: TRBJ2-1; cdr3_nt: TGTGCCAGCAGCAGGACTAACGATGAGCAGTTCTTC; cdr3_aa: CASSRTNDEQFF
d_call: TRBD1; v_call: TRBV20-1; clone_size: few; j_call: TRBJ1-5; cdr3_nt: TGCAGTGCTCTAACAGGGGCGGGGCAGCCCCAGCATTTT; cdr3_aa: CSALTGAGQPQHF
d_call: -; v_call: TRBV18; clone_size: few; j_call: TRBJ1-1; cdr3_nt: TGTGCCAGCTCACCCTTCCGGGACACCTATGAAGCTTTCTTT; cdr3_aa: CASSPFRDTYEAFF
d_call: -; v_call: TRBV20-1; clone_size: -; j_call: TRBJ1-2; cdr3_nt: TGCAGTGCTGGCCCCGGGGGGACCAACTATGGCTACACCTTC; cdr3_aa: CSAGPGGTNYGYTF
d_call: TRBD2; v_call: TRBV9; clone_size: -; j_call: TRBJ2-1; cdr3_nt: TGTGCCAGCAGCCATAGCGGGGGCCTAGATGGGGGTTACAATGAGCAGTTCTTC; cdr3_aa: CASSHSGGLDGGYNEQFF
d_call: TRBD2; v_call: TRBV29-1; clone_size: few; j_call: TRBJ2-1; cdr3_nt: TGCAGCCCCGGGAGGTTGGACAATGAGCAGTTCTTC; cdr3_aa: CSPGRLDNEQFF
d_call: -; v_call: TRBV9; clone_size: few; j_call: TRBJ1-1; cdr3_nt: TGTGCCAGCAGCGTAGGTGGGGAGGCCACTGAAGCTTTCTTT; cdr3_aa: CASSVGGEATEAFF
d_call: -; v_call: TRBV5-1; clone_size: many; j_call: TRBJ1-1; cdr3_nt: TGCGCCAGCAGCTTGGCGTCGGGACAGAACACTGAAGCTTTCTTT; cdr3_aa: CASSLASGQNTEAFF
d_call: -; v_call: TRBV18; clone_size: -; j_call: TRBJ1-5; cdr3_nt: TGTGCCAGCGCCGCAGGGGAACAGCCCCAGCATTTT; cdr3_aa: CASAAGEQPQHF
d_call: -; v_call: TRBV12-3/TRBV12-4; clone_size: many; j_call: TRBJ2-1; cdr3_nt: TGTGCCAGCAGGAGTACCAATGAGCAGTTCTTC; cdr3_aa: CASRSTNEQFF
d_call: -; v_call: TRBV24-1; clone_size: few; j_call: TRBJ2-3; cdr3_nt: TGTGCCACCAGTGACACTGACAGTCGGTGGAGCACAGATACGCAGTATTTT; cdr3_aa: CATSDTDSRWSTDTQYF
d_call: -; v_call: TRBV2; clone_size: -; j_call: TRBJ2-3; cdr3_nt: TGTGCCAGCACCTCGGGACGAACGACTGCCCTAACCTCCACAGATACGCAGTATTTT; cdr3_aa: CASTSGRTTALTSTDTQYF
d_call: -; v_call: TRBV7-9; clone_size: -; j_call: TRBJ2-2; cdr3_nt: TGTGCCAGCAGCTTCTCAGCGGGTGGTAACACCGGGGAGCTGTTTTTT; cdr3_aa: CASSFSAGGNTGELFF
d_call: TRBD2; v_call: TRBV13; clone_size: few; j_call: TRBJ2-1; cdr3_nt: TGTGCCAGCACCCTTAGCGGGGGGCCTAACAATGAGCAGTTCTTC; cdr3_aa: CASTLSGGPNNEQFF
d_call: -; v_call: TRBV29-1; clone_size: few; j_call: TRBJ1-1; cdr3_nt: TGCAGCGTGAAAAAGAAGTATATGAACACTGAAGCTTTCTTT; cdr3_aa: CSVKKKYMNTEAFF
d_call: -; v_call: TRBV12-3/TRBV12-4; clone_size: few; j_call: TRBJ2-3; cdr3_nt: TGTGCCAGCAGTTTTCCTGGAGCGACCCAACGGTATTTT; cdr3_aa: CASSFPGATQRYF
d_call: TRBD1; v_call: TRBV4-1; clone_size: -; j_call: TRBJ2-1; cdr3_nt: TGCGCCAGCAGCCAAGGTGACAGGGGGTACAATGAGCAGTTCTTC; cdr3_aa: CASSQGDRGYNEQFF
d_call: TRBD1; v_call: TRBV7-3; clone_size: -; j_call: TRBJ2-3; cdr3_nt: TGTGCCAGCAGCTTTTGGGGTCAGGGGGCAGATACGCAGTATTTT; cdr3_aa: CASSFWGQGADTQYF
d_call: TRBD1; v_call: TRBV7-2; clone_size: few; j_call: TRBJ1-5; cdr3_nt: TGTGCCAGCAGCTTAGGGGGGACAGCTGGGGAGCCCCAGCATTTT; cdr3_aa: CASSLGGTAGEPQHF
d_call: TRBD2; v_call: TRBV7-2; clone_size: -; j_call: TRBJ2-7; cdr3_nt: TGTGCCAGCAGTCGAACTAGCGGGGGGGGGTACGAGCAGTACTTC; cdr3_aa: CASSRTSGGGYEQYF
d_call: TRBD2; v_call: TRBV27; clone_size: few; j_call: TRBJ2-1; cdr3_nt: TGTGCCAGCAGGGGGACGAGGACTAGCGGGGGGTACATCTCCTACAATGAGCAGTTCTTC; cdr3_aa: CASRGTRTSGGYISYNEQFF
d_call: TRBD1; v_call: TRBV12-3/TRBV12-4; clone_size: -; j_call: TRBJ1-1; cdr3_nt: TGTGCCAGCAGTTTACCGGGACAGGGGATTTGGGAGGCTGAAGCTTTCTTT; cdr3_aa: CASSLPGQGIWEAEAFF
d_call: TRBD2; v_call: TRBV4-2; clone_size: -; j_call: TRBJ2-2; cdr3_nt: TGTGCCAGCAGCCAAGATGATATAGCGGGAGATGGGGAGCTGTTTTTT; cdr3_aa: CASSQDDIAGDGELFF
d_call: TRBD1; v_call: TRBV7-9; clone_size: many; j_call: TRBJ1-1; cdr3_nt: TGTGCCAGCAGCAATACAGGGGTTGCTGAAGCTTTCTTT; cdr3_aa: CASSNTGVAEAFF
d_call: -; v_call: TRBV11-2; clone_size: -; j_call: TRBJ2-3; cdr3_nt: TGTGCCAGCAGCTTAGATGATCGGCAGTCCACAGATACGCAGTATTTT; cdr3_aa: CASSLDDRQSTDTQYF
d_call: TRBD1; v_call: TRBV20-1; clone_size: few; j_call: TRBJ2-7; cdr3_nt: TGCAGTGCTAGAGATCCAGGGGGTCCAGGCTACGAGCAGTACTTC; cdr3_aa: CSARDPGGPGYEQYF
d_call: TRBD1; v_call: TRBV29-1; clone_size: -; j_call: TRBJ2-5; cdr3_nt: TGCAGCGTGTTACAGGGGTTCGGGGAGACCCAGTACTTC; cdr3_aa: CSVLQGFGETQYF
d_call: -; v_call: TRBV20-1; clone_size: -; j_call: TRBJ2-7; cdr3_nt: TGCAGTGCTAGGGGGTGGGATATCTACGAGCAGTACTTC; cdr3_aa: CSARGWDIYEQYF
d_call: -; v_call: TRBV12-3/TRBV12-4; clone_size: -; j_call: TRBJ1-6; cdr3_nt: TGTGCCAGCAGTGCCACAGGGTCGTCGACACCCCTCCACTTT; cdr3_aa: CASSATGSSTPLHF
d_call: -; v_call: TRBV29-1; clone_size: -; j_call: TRBJ1-2; cdr3_nt: TGCAGCGTTGACGGGGGGCAAGGCTACACCTTC; cdr3_aa: CSVDGGQGYTF
d_call: -; v_call: TRBV6-5; clone_size: -; j_call: TRBJ2-1; cdr3_nt: TGTGCCAGCAGTTACGACGGAAGCTCCTACAATGAGCAGTTCTTC; cdr3_aa: CASSYDGSSYNEQFF